This T cell receptor beta chain comes out of a study of regulatory T cells in long-lasting Graves disease. Looking at the study overall: Graves' patients (newly diagnosed) had been on antithyroid drugs under 3 months.

Time point in this sample: newly diagnosed GD, antithyroid drugs for less than 3 months. The TCR library was made from RNA extracted from PBMCs. Xi'an, China, was home to the endocrinology department that provided patients. This clonotype has a count of ten or more. Its specificity is unknown. This CDR3 is built from 15 residues. V lost 5 bases, J lost 6 bases, and 6 bases stayed unmatched. Per germline, CDR1 MDHEN and CDR2 SYDVKM. Regarding the study as a whole: Accuracy might have suffered from few samples. Persistent disease samples used TRBV28, TRBJ1-2 and TRBJ2-5 preferentially.

The TCR beta library used iRepertoire HTBI primers with Arm-PCR amplification of CDR3. TCRdb reanalysed the multiplex PCR reads using MiXCR and keeps one entry per CDR3 protein. Here the sample spans around 250,000 distinct CDR3 sequences, over 20% being singletons. The specimen was peripheral blood mononuclear cells (PBMCs), collected at new diagnosis, from a patient treated with antithyroid drugs. The TCR was taken from a female donor with Graves disease. The rearrangement links TRBV28 to TRBJ1-4; 10 nucleotides agree with TRBD1. CDR3 region: CASSPPGTGDEKLFF. As DNA, the CDR3 is TGTGCCAGCAGTCCTCCCGGGACAGGGGATGAAAAACTGTTTTTT. Looking up the rest from reference TRBV28 and TRBJ1-4 gives the full variable domain: DVKVTQSSRYLVKRTGEKVFLECVQDMDHENMFWYRQDPGLGLRLIYFSYDVKMKEKGDIPEGYSVSREKKERFSLILESASTNQTSMYLCASSPPGTGDEKLFFGSGTQLSVL.